These 5 T cell receptor beta chains were sequenced from one sample in a study of long-term antiretroviral therapy in people with HIV. Assay version v3.0 of immunoSEQ was used, and it was run at survey level. Profiling relied on immunoSEQ multiplex PCR, and the TCRdb table lists in-frame clones only, not all of them. Of about 30,000 clones in the sample, 70% to 90% are singletons; the top ten hold around 4.6%. Sequenced here: unsorted PBMCs, sampled around 2.7 years before starting antiretroviral therapy. The receptor set was obtained from a woman aged 25-40 years with HIV.

This clone was observed a handful of times. The chain is built from TRBV7-2 and TRBJ1-3, with 11 bases that match TRBD1. The CDR3 covers 17 residues. The germline V gene encodes CDR1 SGHTA and CDR2 FQGNSA. V shed 3 bases, J shed 5 bases, and the junction held 9 bases outside the gene matches. The CDR3: CASSFVWDRGARNTIYF. CDR3 bases: TGTGCCAGCAGCTTCGTTTGGGACAGGGGGGCCAGAAACACCATATATTTT.

This clone was observed a single time. The V call is TRBV5-1, the J call TRBJ1-2, with D unclear. V lost 0 bases and J lost 6, with 18 bases in between. This CDR3 is 16 amino acids long. Per the germline V gene, CDR1 is SGHRS and CDR2 is YFSETQ. DNA for the CDR3: TGCGCCAGCAGCTTGGTCGGTGGTACAGACTTTAATGGCTACACCTTC. Protein: CASSLVGGTDFNGYTF.

This clone was seen only once. The V call is TRBV14, the J call TRBJ1-4; no clear D. V lost 1 base and J 7 bases, leaving 10 bases between the germline ends. The CDR3 runs to 14 residues. CDR1 and CDR2 (germline): SGHDN, FVKESK. DNA of the CDR3: TGTGCCAGCAGCCAAGTGAACCGGGGTGAAAAACTGTTTTTT. Translating gives CASSQVNRGEKLFF.

The chain joins TRBV5-1 to TRBJ2-3, with a possible D match to TRBD2 (5 bases). Per the germline V gene, CDR1 is SGHRS and CDR2 is YFSETQ. Trimming stripped 3 bases from V and 3 bases from J, with 17 bases between. The CDR3 length is 16 residues. The CDR3 DNA follows: TGCGCCAGCAGCTCGGCCCCGGGGAAGGCTACAGATACGCAGTATTTT. Its translation is CASSSAPGKATDTQYF. Looking up the rest from reference TRBV5-1 and TRBJ2-3 gives the full variable domain: KAGVTQTPRYLIKTRGQQVTLSCSPISGHRSVSWYQQTPGQGLQFLFEYFSETQRNKGNFPGRFSGRQFSNSRSEMNVSTLELGDSALYLCASSSAPGKATDTQYFGPGTRLTVL.

J is TRBJ2-5 and V is TRBV6-1; no reliable D call. The CDR3 is 12 amino acids. Germline V gene lookup returns CDR1 MNHNS and CDR2 SASEGT. V was clipped by 7 bases and J by 4 bases, with 10 bases between them. CDR3 sequence: CASTRTSETQYF. CDR3 coding DNA: TGTGCCAGCACCCGAACGTCAGAGACCCAGTACTTC.